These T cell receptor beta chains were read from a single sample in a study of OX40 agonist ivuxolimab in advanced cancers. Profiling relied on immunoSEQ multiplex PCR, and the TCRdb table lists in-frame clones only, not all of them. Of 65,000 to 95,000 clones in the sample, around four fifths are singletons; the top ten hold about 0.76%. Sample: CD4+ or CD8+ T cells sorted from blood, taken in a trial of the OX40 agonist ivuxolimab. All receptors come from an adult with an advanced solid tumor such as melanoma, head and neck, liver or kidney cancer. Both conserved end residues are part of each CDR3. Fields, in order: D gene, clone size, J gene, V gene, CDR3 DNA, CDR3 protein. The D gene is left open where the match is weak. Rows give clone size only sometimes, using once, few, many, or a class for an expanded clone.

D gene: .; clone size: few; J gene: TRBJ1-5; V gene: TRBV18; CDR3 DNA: TGTGCCAGCTCACCACACACGGATCAGCCCCAGCATTTT; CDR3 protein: CASSPHTDQPQHF
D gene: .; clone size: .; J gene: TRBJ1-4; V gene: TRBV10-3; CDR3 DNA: TGTGCCATCAGGGGAGAGGGGTCCGGACTGTTTTTT; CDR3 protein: CAIRGEGSGLFF
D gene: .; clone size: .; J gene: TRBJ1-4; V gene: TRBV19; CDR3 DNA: TGTGCCAGTAGTATTCGTCACAGGGTAACTAATGAAAAACTGTTTTTT; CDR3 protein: CASSIRHRVTNEKLFF
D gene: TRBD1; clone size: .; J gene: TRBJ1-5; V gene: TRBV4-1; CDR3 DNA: TGCGCCAGCAGCCAAGGGACAGGGCTTCAGCCCCAGCATTTT; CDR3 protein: CASSQGTGLQPQHF
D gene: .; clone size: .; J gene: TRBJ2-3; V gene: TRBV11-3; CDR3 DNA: TGTGCCAGCAGTCTGGGGGGGCCGAATACGCAGTATTTT; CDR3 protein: CASSLGGPNTQYF
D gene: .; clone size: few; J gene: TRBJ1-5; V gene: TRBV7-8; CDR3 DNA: TGTGCCAGCAGCTTAATTGGGGGCCAGGGCTACAATCAGCCCCAGCATTTT; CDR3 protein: CASSLIGGQGYNQPQHF
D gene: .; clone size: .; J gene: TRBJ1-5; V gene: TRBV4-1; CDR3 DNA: TGCGCCAGCAGCCAAGTAGGGTCGGCTCAGCCCCAGCATTTT; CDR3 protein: CASSQVGSAQPQHF
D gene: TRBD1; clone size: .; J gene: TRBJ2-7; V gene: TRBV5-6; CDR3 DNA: TGTGCCAGCAACGAAAGGTACGCGTGGGGACAGTCCTACGAGCAGTACTTC; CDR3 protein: CASNERYAWGQSYEQYF
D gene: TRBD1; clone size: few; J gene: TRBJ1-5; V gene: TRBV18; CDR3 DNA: TGTGCCAGCTCTGAAGGGGGCCCGCTTAATCAGCCCCAGCATTTT; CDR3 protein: CASSEGGPLNQPQHF
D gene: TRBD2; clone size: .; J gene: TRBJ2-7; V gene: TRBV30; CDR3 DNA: TGTGCCTGGGCGGGGGGTTACGAGCAGTACTTC; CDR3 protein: CAWAGGYEQYF
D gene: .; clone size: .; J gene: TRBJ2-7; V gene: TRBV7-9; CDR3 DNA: TGTGCCAGCAGCTTAAAAGGAACAGGGCCCTACGAGCAGTACTTC; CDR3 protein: CASSLKGTGPYEQYF
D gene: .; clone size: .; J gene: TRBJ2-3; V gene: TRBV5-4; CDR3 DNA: TGTGCCAGCAGCTTGGGAGTGACGGCAGATACGCAGTATTTT; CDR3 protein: CASSLGVTADTQYF
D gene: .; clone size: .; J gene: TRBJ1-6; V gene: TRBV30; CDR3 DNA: TGTGCCTGGAGTTTGGGGCACGCGGGGGGCACTTCACCCCTCCACTTT; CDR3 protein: CAWSLGHAGGTSPLHF
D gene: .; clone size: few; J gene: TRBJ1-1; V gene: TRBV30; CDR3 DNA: TGTGCCTTTACCCCAACTGGGGTCGGCACTGAAGCTTTCTTT; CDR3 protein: CAFTPTGVGTEAFF
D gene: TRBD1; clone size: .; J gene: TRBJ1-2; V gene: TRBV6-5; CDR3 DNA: TGTGCCAGCAGTTACTATCTCGAGGGGACAGGGAATGGCTACACCTTC; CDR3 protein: CASSYYLEGTGNGYTF
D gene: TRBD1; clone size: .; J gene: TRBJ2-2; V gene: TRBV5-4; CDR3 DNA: TGTGCCAGCAGCAACAGGGGGCGGGCCGGGGAGCTGTTTTTT; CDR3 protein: CASSNRGRAGELFF
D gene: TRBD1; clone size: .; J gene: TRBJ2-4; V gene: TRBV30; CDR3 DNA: TGTGCCTGGAGTGACCCAGGGGGTCCCAAAAACATTCAGTACTTC; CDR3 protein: CAWSDPGGPKNIQYF
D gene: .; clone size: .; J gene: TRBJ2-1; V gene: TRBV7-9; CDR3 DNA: TGTGCCAGCAGCTTACTCTTTGGAGGGAGGCACAATGAGCAGTTCTTC; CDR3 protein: CASSLLFGGRHNEQFF
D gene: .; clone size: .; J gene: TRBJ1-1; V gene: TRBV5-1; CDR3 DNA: TGCGCCAGCACCTGGGGGGGTAACACTGAAGCTTTCTTT; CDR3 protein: CASTWGGNTEAFF
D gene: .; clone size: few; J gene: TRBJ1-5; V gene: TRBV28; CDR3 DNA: TGTGCCAGCAGTTTATTGAGGGGCTATAGCAATCAGCCCCAGCATTTT; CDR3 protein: CASSLLRGYSNQPQHF
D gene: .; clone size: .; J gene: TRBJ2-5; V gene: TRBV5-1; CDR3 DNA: TGCGCCAGCAGCTTACCGAAGGGCAGGTTGGAAGAGACCCAGTACTTC; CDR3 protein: CASSLPKGRLEETQYF
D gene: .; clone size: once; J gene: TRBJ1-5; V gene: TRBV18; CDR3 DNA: TGTGCCAGCTCACAGACAGGACTAGCCGATCAGCCCCAGCATTTT; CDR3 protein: CASSQTGLADQPQHF
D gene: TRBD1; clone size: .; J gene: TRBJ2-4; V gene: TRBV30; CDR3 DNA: TGTGCCTGGAATCAGGGGGAAAACATTCAGTACTTC; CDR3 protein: CAWNQGENIQYF
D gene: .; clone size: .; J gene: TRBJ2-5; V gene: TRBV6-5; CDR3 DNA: TGTGCCAGCAGTCACTTTGGACAGCAAGAGACCCAGTACTTC; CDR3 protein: CASSHFGQQETQYF
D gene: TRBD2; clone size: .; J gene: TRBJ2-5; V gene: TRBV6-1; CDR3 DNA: TGTGCCAGCAGGACCGGGACTAGATCCTCAGAGACCCAGTACTTC; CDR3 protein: CASRTGTRSSETQYF
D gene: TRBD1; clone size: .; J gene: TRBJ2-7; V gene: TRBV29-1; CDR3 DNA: TGCAGCGTGGCCAAAGGGACAGGGGGCTACGAGCAGTACTTC; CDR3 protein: CSVAKGTGGYEQYF
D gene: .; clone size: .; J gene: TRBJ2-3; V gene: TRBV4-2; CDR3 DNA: TGTGCCAGCAGCCAAGTGAGTGGACTTGGTACAGATACGCAGTATTTT; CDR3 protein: CASSQVSGLGTDTQYF